This T cell receptor (beta chain) was sequenced for a study of blood T cell repertoires in COVID-19. Looking at the study overall: PBMCs, B-cell-depleted T cells, or T cells provided the cDNA or gDNA that made up the material.

Here immunoSEQ multiplex PCR was the method, and the copy in TCRdb shows in-frame clones only, minus some. This table holds approximately 240,000 clones, 80% to 85% found once. The source is a woman aged 80 or older with active or convalescent COVID-19. Sequenced material: peripheral blood.

As DNA, the CDR3 is TGTGCCAGTAGTATGGAGGGAGCGGGAATCTACGAGCAGTACTTC. It is translated as CASSMEGAGIYEQYF. The rearrangement joins TRBV19 to TRBJ2-7, with 7 nucleotides matching TRBD2. The CDR3 is made up of 15 amino acids. J was trimmed by 3 bases and V by 3 bases; bases with no gene match: 8. Germline V gene sequence: CDR1 LNHDA, CDR2 SQIVND (reference sequence).